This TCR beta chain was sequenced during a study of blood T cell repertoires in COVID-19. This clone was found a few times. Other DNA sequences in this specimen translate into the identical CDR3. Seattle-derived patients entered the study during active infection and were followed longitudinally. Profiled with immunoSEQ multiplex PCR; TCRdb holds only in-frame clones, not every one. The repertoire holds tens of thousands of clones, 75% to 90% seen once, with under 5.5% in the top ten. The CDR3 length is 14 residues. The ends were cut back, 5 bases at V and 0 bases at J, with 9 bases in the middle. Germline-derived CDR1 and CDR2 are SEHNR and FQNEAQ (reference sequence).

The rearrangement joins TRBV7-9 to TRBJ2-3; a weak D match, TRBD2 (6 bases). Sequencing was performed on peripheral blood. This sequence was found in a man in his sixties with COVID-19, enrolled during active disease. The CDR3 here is CASSGTGSTDTQYF. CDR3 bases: TGTGCCAGCAGCGGGACTGGTAGCACAGATACGCAGTATTTT. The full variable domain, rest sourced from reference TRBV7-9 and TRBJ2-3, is DTGVSQNPRHKITKRGQNVTFRCDPISEHNRLYWYRQTLGQGPEFLTYFQNEAQLEKSRLLSDRFSAERPKGSFSTLEIQRTEQGDSAMYLCASSGTGSTDTQYFGPGTRLTVL.